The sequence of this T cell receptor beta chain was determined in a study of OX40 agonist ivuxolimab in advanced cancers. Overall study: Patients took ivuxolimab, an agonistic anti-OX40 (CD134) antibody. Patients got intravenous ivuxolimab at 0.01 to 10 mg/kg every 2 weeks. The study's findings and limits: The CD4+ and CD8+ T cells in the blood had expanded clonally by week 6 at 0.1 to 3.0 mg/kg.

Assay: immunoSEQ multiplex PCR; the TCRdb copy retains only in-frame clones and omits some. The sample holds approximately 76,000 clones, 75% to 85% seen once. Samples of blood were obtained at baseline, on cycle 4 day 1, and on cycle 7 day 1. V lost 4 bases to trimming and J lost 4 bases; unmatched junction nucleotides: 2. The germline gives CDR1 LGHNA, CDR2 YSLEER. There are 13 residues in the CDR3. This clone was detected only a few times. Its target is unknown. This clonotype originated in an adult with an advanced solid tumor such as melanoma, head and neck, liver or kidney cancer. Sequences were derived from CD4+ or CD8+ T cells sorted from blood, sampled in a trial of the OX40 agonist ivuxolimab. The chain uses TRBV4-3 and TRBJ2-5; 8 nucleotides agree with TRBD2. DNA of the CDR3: TGCGCCAGCAGCCGTGGGACTAGAGAGACCCAGTACTTC. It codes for CASSRGTRETQYF.